This T cell receptor (beta chain) was found in a study of blood T cell repertoires in COVID-19. This CDR3 contains 14 residues. Germline CDR1 SGHRS, CDR2 YFSETQ. V lost 1 base, J lost 6 bases, and 14 bases lay in between. The protocol was immunoSEQ multiplex PCR, while the TCRdb copy is restricted to in-frame clones and leaves out a portion. The profile covers approximately 89,000 clones, with about 85% appearing a single time and 4% to 5% taken by the ten largest. The clonotype was recovered from an older man with acute or convalescent COVID-19. Sequencing was done on a sample of peripheral blood. This chain uses TRBV5-1 with TRBJ2-7; D gene uncertain. The CDR3 DNA reads TGCGCCAGCAGCTTGTCCCAGGCCCTTAGCGAGCAGTACTTC. Translating gives CASSLSQALSEQYF.